This T cell receptor beta chain was captured in a study of blood T cell repertoires in COVID-19. Some clones are missing from TCRdb's copy, which holds only in-frame ones; the method was immunoSEQ multiplex PCR. This table holds about 170,000 clones, around nine tenths found once. The germline V gene has CDR1 KGHSH and CDR2 LQKENI. The V and J ends lost 5 bases and 6 bases, in that order; junction bases with no gene match: 4. CDR3 length equals 14 residues. The chain combines TRBV18 with TRBJ1-5, with 10 positions matching TRBD1. Sequencing input: peripheral blood. This sequence originates from a man over 45 who had recovered from COVID-19. The CDR3 sequence is CASSVDRGGQPQHF. The CDR3 coding sequence is TGTGCCAGCTCAGTGGACAGGGGGGGTCAGCCCCAGCATTTT.